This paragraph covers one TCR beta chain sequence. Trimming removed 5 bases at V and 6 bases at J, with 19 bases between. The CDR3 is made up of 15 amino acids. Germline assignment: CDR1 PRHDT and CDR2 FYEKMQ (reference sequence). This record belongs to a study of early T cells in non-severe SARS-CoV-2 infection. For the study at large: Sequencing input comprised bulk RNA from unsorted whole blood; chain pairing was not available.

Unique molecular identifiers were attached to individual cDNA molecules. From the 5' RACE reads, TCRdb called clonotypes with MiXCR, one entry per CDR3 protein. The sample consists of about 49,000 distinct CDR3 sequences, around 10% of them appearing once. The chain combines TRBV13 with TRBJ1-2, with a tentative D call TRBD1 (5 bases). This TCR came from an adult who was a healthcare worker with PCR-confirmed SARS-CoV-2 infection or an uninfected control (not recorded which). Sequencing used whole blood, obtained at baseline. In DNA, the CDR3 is TGTGCCAGCAGCACAATGAGGGGAGCAAAGAATGGCTACACCTTC. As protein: CASSTMRGAKNGYTF.